Listed below are T cell receptor beta chains from one sample, sequenced in a study of T cell repertoires in cytomegalovirus infection. For these receptors, no antigen is known. MiXCR, run by TCRdb on the reads, gives a single entry per CDR3 protein. Here the sample spans tens of thousands of distinct CDR3 sequences, about a fifth being singletons. This material consisted of CD8+ T cells from cultured PBMCs, taken from culture after CMV antigen stimulation. The receptors were sampled from a human donor in good health (CMV status not recorded). Some clones in this sample may be carry-over from other donors' samples. CDR3s include the opening cysteine and the closing phenylalanine or tryptophan. D genes are given only for firm matches. Size tells how often a clone was seen (once, few, many) or the class of an expanded clone, and some rows leave it out.

j_gene	abundance	v_gene	d_gene	CDR3nt	CDR3aa
TRBJ1-2	few	TRBV6-2/TRBV6-3	-	TGTGCCAGCAGTTACTCGTCCGACCGCTATTGGGGCTACACCTTC	CASSYSSDRYWGYTF
TRBJ1-1	-	TRBV7-8	TRBD1	TGTGCCAGCAGCTTAGGGACAGGGGGCTATACTGAAGCTTTCTTT	CASSLGTGGYTEAFF
TRBJ2-7	-	TRBV27	TRBD1	TGTGCCAGCAGCTTATACGGACGGGCAGGGGGTTTCTACGAGCAGTACTTC	CASSLYGRAGGFYEQYF
TRBJ1-2	many	TRBV2	-	TGTGCCAGCAGTGAATGGGGACAAGACTATGGCTACACCTTC	CASSEWGQDYGYTF
TRBJ2-1	many	TRBV27	-	TGTGCCAGCAGTTTGCAGGGATGGATAAACAATGAGCAGTTCTTC	CASSLQGWINNEQFF
TRBJ1-2	few	TRBV27	-	TGTGCCAGCAGTTTGTCAGGTTCGCGCGAGCCCACCTTC	CASSLSGSREPTF
TRBJ1-2	few	TRBV7-2	-	TGTGCCAGCAGCCAGGGCGCGGGGGCGAACTATGGCTACACCTTC	CASSQGAGANYGYTF
TRBJ2-7	-	TRBV7-9	TRBD2	TGTGCCAGCAGCTTAACGGGGGAGGGCTACGAGCAGTACTTC	CASSLTGEGYEQYF
TRBJ2-5	many	TRBV7-2	TRBD2	TGTGCCAGCAGTCTGCTAGCGGGTTATCCAGGGGAGACCCAGTACTTC	CASSLLAGYPGETQYF
TRBJ2-4	-	TRBV7-9	-	TGTGCCAGCAGACCGACGCAGAGTCTAGCCAAAAACATTCAGTACTTC	CASRPTQSLAKNIQYF
TRBJ2-5	-	TRBV15	-	TGTGCCACCAGCAGAGATCGGCAGGGGGGAGAGACCCAGTACTTC	CATSRDRQGGETQYF
TRBJ2-3	-	TRBV7-6	-	TGTGCCAGCAGTTTTGAGGGACGGAGCACAGATACGCAGTATTTT	CASSFEGRSTDTQYF
TRBJ2-1	many	TRBV11-2	-	TGTGCCAGCTCAGCTTACCCCCGGTCCATTTACAATGAGCAGTTCTTC	CASSAYPRSIYNEQFF
TRBJ2-7	-	TRBV7-9	-	TGTGCCAGCAGCTTCGAGAGTTTCTACGAGCAGTACTTC	CASSFESFYEQYF
TRBJ1-2	few	TRBV19	-	TGTGCCAGTAGTATGACAAGGTGGTATGGCTACACCTTC	CASSMTRWYGYTF
TRBJ1-1	few	TRBV19	-	TGTGCCAGTAGTATAATGAAGGGACGCACTGAAGCTTTCTTT	CASSIMKGRTEAFF
TRBJ2-7	few	TRBV7-7	TRBD1	TGTGCCAGCAGCCCCGGACAGGGCGACGAGCAGTACTTC	CASSPGQGDEQYF
TRBJ2-7	few	TRBV19	TRBD1	TGTGCCAGTAGTGTCGGACAGGCTTACGAGCAGTACTTC	CASSVGQAYEQYF
TRBJ2-7	once	TRBV7-2	TRBD2	TGTGCCAGCAGCTTAGTGGATACTAGCGGTTACGAGCAGTACTTC	CASSLVDTSGYEQYF
TRBJ2-7	-	TRBV12-3/TRBV12-4	-	TGTGCCAGCAGTTTCGGGGGGCGCCCCGAGCAGTACTTC	CASSFGGRPEQYF
TRBJ2-3	-	TRBV7-2	-	TGTGCCAGCAGTCAGCCCGAGGAGGGGGGTGCAGATACGCAGTATTTT	CASSQPEEGGADTQYF
TRBJ2-1	few	TRBV27	-	TGTGCCAGCACCAATGCCCGGACCAGTGAGCAGTTCTTC	CASTNARTSEQFF
TRBJ2-1	-	TRBV4-2	-	TGTGCCAGCAGCCGGGGGGTTGGGCAGGGCATTATCGATGAGCAGTTCTTC	CASSRGVGQGIIDEQFF
TRBJ1-2	medium-sized	TRBV4-1	TRBD1	TGCGCCAGCAGCCCGGGACAGCCAACTAACTATGGCTACACCTTC	CASSPGQPTNYGYTF
TRBJ2-5	few	TRBV20-1	TRBD1	TGCAGTGCCTCGCCGGGACAGTACCAAGAGACCCAGTACTTC	CSASPGQYQETQYF
TRBJ2-1	-	TRBV7-8	-	TGTGCCAGCAGCTTAGAGACCGGGTTCGCTTTAAGTGAGCAGTTCTTC	CASSLETGFALSEQFF
TRBJ2-4	few	TRBV12-3/TRBV12-4	TRBD2	TGTGCCAGCAGAGAGGGAGCGGGAGGTCAGTACTTC	CASREGAGGQYF
TRBJ1-5	once	TRBV6-4	-	TGTGCCAGCAGTGAGGGCAGCAATCAGCCCCAGCATTTT	CASSEGSNQPQHF
TRBJ2-2	many	TRBV11-2	-	TGTGCCAGCAGCTTAGAATCGGGGGAAAACACCGGGGAGCTGTTTTTT	CASSLESGENTGELFF
TRBJ1-1	-	TRBV6-1	TRBD1	TGTGCCAGCAGGCCCCCGGGACAGGGGGCTTTCTTT	CASRPPGQGAFF
TRBJ1-2	-	TRBV7-9	TRBD1	TGTGCCAGCAGCTTTGGGTCTCCGGGACAGCAAAACTATGGCTACACCTTC	CASSFGSPGQQNYGYTF
TRBJ2-1	-	TRBV5-4	-	TGTGCCAGCAAGGGGGGTTGGAATGAGCAGTTCTTC	CASKGGWNEQFF
TRBJ2-7	-	TRBV6-1	-	TGTGCCAGCAGTGTCAGGGCCCCCTACGAGCAGTACTTC	CASSVRAPYEQYF
TRBJ1-2	-	TRBV29-1	-	TGCAGCGTTGAAGTCTGGGGCAGGGCGAAGGGCTACACCTTC	CSVEVWGRAKGYTF
TRBJ2-7	-	TRBV28	-	TGTGCCAGCAGCTCCCCGTGGTCCTACGAGCAGTACTTC	CASSSPWSYEQYF
TRBJ1-1	few	TRBV4-1	-	TGCGCCAGCAGCCAAGATATCGGGGATTTGGCTGAAGCTTTCTTT	CASSQDIGDLAEAFF
TRBJ2-3	-	TRBV11-2	-	TGTGCCAGCAGCTCAGACGGGGGCTCAGATACGCAGTATTTT	CASSSDGGSDTQYF
TRBJ2-3	-	TRBV20-1	-	TGCAGTGCTAGCGAGTGGAGGAGCCTTAATACGCAGTATTTT	CSASEWRSLNTQYF
TRBJ2-7	-	TRBV5-1	-	TGCGCCAGCAGCCCTTCCGGGACGGGAGTCTACGAGCAGTACTTC	CASSPSGTGVYEQYF
TRBJ2-5	-	TRBV7-2	TRBD2	TGTGCCAGCAGCTTAAAACCGGACGGGGGGAAGACCCAGTACTTC	CASSLKPDGGKTQYF
TRBJ2-1	-	TRBV7-2	-	TGTGCCAGCAGCTTAGCGCCGGGTGAGCAGTTCTTC	CASSLAPGEQFF
TRBJ2-5	-	TRBV7-2	TRBD2	TGTGCCAGCAGCTTAGGGGGGGGAAGGGGAGAGACCCAGTACTTC	CASSLGGGRGETQYF
TRBJ2-3	few	TRBV29-1	TRBD2	TGCAGCGTCGGGACTAGCGGGATTCTGAAAGGGGGCACAGATACGCAGTATTTT	CSVGTSGILKGGTDTQYF
TRBJ2-7	few	TRBV6-2/TRBV6-3	-	TGTGCCAGCAGTTCCGTCGGAGGGGGGCCCTACGAGCAGTACTTC	CASSSVGGGPYEQYF
TRBJ2-2	-	TRBV12-3/TRBV12-4	-	TGTGCCAGCAGTCTTAGACCCAGGGGAACCGGGGAGCTGTTTTTT	CASSLRPRGTGELFF
TRBJ2-1	-	TRBV15	-	TGTGCCACCAGCAGAGATCGGGGGAATGAGCAGTTCTTC	CATSRDRGNEQFF
TRBJ2-2	medium-sized	TRBV7-9	-	TGTGCCAGCAGCCCACGGATGGCAGCGAACACCGGGGAGCTGTTTTTT	CASSPRMAANTGELFF
TRBJ2-1	few	TRBV11-3	TRBD2	TGTGCCAGCAGCACTAGCGGGAGGTTCTACAATGAGCAGTTCTTC	CASSTSGRFYNEQFF
TRBJ1-1	-	TRBV6-2/TRBV6-3	-	TGTGCCAGCAGTTACTCGTCGACTGAAGCTTTCTTT	CASSYSSTEAFF
TRBJ1-5	many	TRBV12-3/TRBV12-4	-	TGTGCCAGCAGTTTAGGCCGGGGGGGGGCACCCCATCAGCCCCAGCATTTT	CASSLGRGGAPHQPQHF
TRBJ2-7	few	TRBV7-9	-	TGTGCCAGCAGGGGGGACCTTTTCTACGAGCAGTACTTC	CASRGDLFYEQYF
TRBJ2-2	-	TRBV24-1	-	TGTGCCACCAGTGACGGGGTTACCGGGGAGCTGTTTTTT	CATSDGVTGELFF
TRBJ2-5	-	TRBV7-9	TRBD1	TGTGCCAGCAGCACCCCGACAGGGCAGCTCTCGGGGACCCAGTACTTC	CASSTPTGQLSGTQYF